Below, 28 T cell receptor beta chains from the same sample are listed, as sequenced in a study of beta chain features in type 1 diabetes (dated by TCRdb to 2016 to 2019). The method was the immunoSEQ multiplex PCR assay. The entire isolated RNA was reverse transcribed using the High Capacity cDNA Reverse Transcription Kit, and thus expressed TCRB transcripts were sequenced. Here the immuneACCESS table is served through TCRdb, limited to in-frame sequences with V and J called. Missing clones are a known gap in these copies; in checked studies unresolved V genes cover under half, and the rest lacks a known reason. This sample lists 970,000 or so clones; roughly 15% were detected once. Of the sample, about 0.02% falls within the top ten clones. The sequenced sample was naive CD4+ T cells from blood. The sample's cell subset or site label is to be understood as: true naive CD4+ T cells. The receptors come from a young woman in good health.

The chain joins TRBV5-6 to TRBJ2-5; weak D call: TRBD2 (5 bases). CDR3 length: 11 amino acids. V lost 3 bases and J lost 5, with 5 bases in between. Germline V lookup: CDR1 SGHDT, CDR2 YYEEEE. The CDR3 spells CASSWRETQYF. The CDR3, as DNA: TGTGCCAGCAGCTGGAGGGAGACCCAGTACTTC.

This clone was counted a few times. The V gene is TRBV29-1, the J gene TRBJ2-1, with D maybe TRBD1 (7 bases). The CDR3 is made up of 13 amino acids. Germline V gene sequence: CDR1 SQVTM, CDR2 ANQGSEA. V was pared by 7 bases and J by 3 bases, with 13 bases between. CDR3 residues: CSGGTAFYNEQFF. DNA of the CDR3: TGCAGCGGCGGGACAGCCTTCTACAATGAGCAGTTCTTC.

The V and J genes are TRBV11-2 and TRBJ2-1; 9 bases agree with TRBD1. The CDR3 runs 14 residues. J lost 6 bases, V lost 4 bases, and 4 bases had no gene match. Germline values: CDR1 SGHAT, CDR2 FQNNGV. The CDR3 sequence is CASSSDRGGNEQFF. The CDR3 DNA sequence: TGTGCCAGCAGCTCTGACAGGGGGGGCAATGAGCAGTTCTTC.

This clone was seen a few times. J is TRBJ2-3 and V is TRBV14; no definite D call. Trimming stripped 3 bases from V and 7 bases from J, with 11 bases between. Germline lookup yields CDR1 SGHDN and CDR2 FVKESK. This CDR3 contains 13 residues. The CDR3 here is CASSHPVVNTQYF. Written as DNA, the CDR3 is TGTGCCAGCAGCCACCCGGTCGTCAATACGCAGTATTTT.

The chain is built from TRBV7-2 and TRBJ2-5; the D gene is possibly TRBD2 (6 bases). Deletions cut 1 base from V and 5 bases from J, with 17 bases between. This CDR3 contains 16 residues. Per the germline V gene, CDR1 is SGHTA and CDR2 is FQGNSA. The CDR3 sequence is CASSLGVGSLGETQYF. DNA of the CDR3: TGTGCCAGCAGCTTAGGAGTCGGGAGTCTCGGCGAGACCCAGTACTTC. Combining the CDR3 with reference TRBV7-2 and TRBJ2-5 gives the whole variable domain GAGVSQSPSNKVTEKGKDVELRCDPISGHTALYWYRQSLGQGLEFLIYFQGNSAPDKSGLPSDRFSAERTGGSVSTLTIQRTQQEDSAVYLCASSLGVGSLGETQYFGPGTRLLVL.

The V gene is TRBV7-2, the J gene TRBJ1-1; 8 positions agree with TRBD1. The CDR3 spans 14 residues. V shed 5 bases and J 4 bases; nucleotides not matched to a gene: 6. The germline V gene has CDR1 SGHTA and CDR2 FQGNSA. As DNA, the CDR3 is TGTGCCAGCAGCGTACAGGGGGGCGGCACTGAAGCTTTCTTT. It yields the protein CASSVQGGGTEAFF.

The CDR3 DNA follows: TGTGCCAGCAGCTTGGGTACAGGGTCCGTCTACAATGAGCAGTTCTTC. Translated: CASSLGTGSVYNEQFF. The chain joins TRBV5-4 to TRBJ2-1; possibly TRBD1 for D (6 bases). This CDR3 contains 16 residues. Germline CDR1 SGHNT, CDR2 YYREEE (reference sequence). The V and J ends lost 0 bases and 3 bases respectively, with 13 bases between them.

In its sample, this clone was seen a few times. This chain links TRBV4-2 with TRBJ2-3; D gene uncertain. Deletions cut 0 bases from V and 3 bases from J, with 13 bases between. CDR3 length: 16 residues. Per the germline V gene, CDR1 is LGHNA and CDR2 is YNFKEQ. The DNA for the CDR3 is TGTGCCAGCAGCCAAGATAGGACGGACGGGACAGATACGCAGTATTTT. The encoded protein is CASSQDRTDGTDTQYF.

Only a few counts were recorded for this clone. The chain uses TRBV21-1 and TRBJ2-1; the table calls TRBD1, which could not be checked here. TRBV21-1 is reported as a pseudogene. The CDR3 loop spans 16 amino acids. Here the CDR3 DNA reads TGTGCCAGCAGCAAAGCGCCAGGGTCGGTCTACAATGAGCAGTTCTTC. Protein product: CASSKAPGSVYNEQFF.

This rearrangement joins TRBV6-1 to TRBJ2-4, with D perhaps being TRBD1 or TRBD2 (5 bases each). Germline CDR1 reads MNHNS; CDR2 reads SASEGT. Trimming shortened V by 5 bases and J by 0 bases, and 11 bases separated the two germline ends. CDR3 length equals 15 residues. For the CDR3, the DNA is TGTGCCAGCAGTTGGAGGCAGGGAGCCAAAAACATTCAGTACTTC. Its protein product is CASSWRQGAKNIQYF.

This clone turned up a few times. The rearrangement links TRBV20-1 to TRBJ1-2; 7 nucleotides agree with TRBD1. This CDR3 region has 10 residues. Germline values: CDR1 DFQATT, CDR2 SNEGSKA (reference sequence). CDR3 coding DNA: TGCAGCTTAGGGGGCGATGGCTACACCTTC. Its protein product is CSLGGDGYTF.

The rearrangement joins TRBV4-1 to TRBJ2-2; either TRBD1 or TRBD2 may supply D (5 bases each). Germline loops: CDR1 MGHRA, CDR2 YSYEKL. This CDR3 has 17 residues. V was clipped by 1 base and J by 1 base, with 13 bases between them. The CDR3 here is CASSQGGYGVNTGELFF. CDR3 nucleotides: TGCGCCAGCAGCCAAGGGGGGTATGGGGTGAACACCGGGGAGCTGTTTTTT.

The chain uses TRBV5-4 and TRBJ2-7; the D gene could be TRBD1 or TRBD2 (5 bases each). Trimming left V 0 bases short and J 2 bases short, with 12 bases between. This CDR3 has 15 residues. Germline V lookup: CDR1 SGHNT, CDR2 YYREEE (reference sequence). The CDR3 bases are TGTGCCAGCAGCTTGGGTGTGGGACCTACCTACGAGCAGTACTTC. Translating gives CASSLGVGPTYEQYF.

This sequence joins TRBV2 and TRBJ1-5; tentatively, D is TRBD1 (6 bases). The germline V gene encodes CDR1 SNHLY and CDR2 FYNNEI. Trimming left V 6 bases short and J 7 bases short, with 13 bases between. CDR3 length equals 13 residues. The chain's CDR3 is CASRNRAGQPQHF. The CDR3 DNA reads as TGTGCCAGCAGGAACAGGGCGGGACAGCCCCAGCATTTT.

The chain uses TRBV4-1 and TRBJ2-1; 9 nucleotides agree with TRBD1. The CDR3 loop spans 18 amino acids. V lost 4 bases to trimming and J lost 2 bases; unmatched junction nucleotides: 12. In germline, CDR1 is MGHRA, CDR2 YSYEKL. The CDR3 region has the DNA TGCGCCAGCAGCCTGATACCCCCCGGGACAGGGCCCTACAATGAGCAGTTCTTC. Amino acids: CASSLIPPGTGPYNEQFF.

V is TRBV10-3 and J is TRBJ1-4; possible D gene TRBD1, 5 bases. CDR1 and CDR2 from the germline V gene are ENHRY and SYGVKD. Between the trimmed V and J ends, which lost 4 bases and 8 bases, there was a span of 11 bases. The CDR3 totals 13 residues. CDR3 sequence: CAISGREHEKLFF. The CDR3 DNA reads TGTGCCATCAGTGGCAGGGAGCACGAAAAACTGTTTTTT.

The chain carries TRBV28 and TRBJ1-5, with 7 bases that match TRBD1. Germline assignment: CDR1 MDHEN and CDR2 SYDVKM. The length of the CDR3 is 15 residues. Trimming removed 6 bases from V and 0 bases from J; junction bases left unmatched: 5. The CDR3, as DNA: TGTGCCAGCAGCGACAGGGCCTATAGCAATCAGCCCCAGCATTTT. It is translated as CASSDRAYSNQPQHF.

The chain uses TRBV7-2 and TRBJ2-1, with 7 bases lining up with TRBD2. Germline CDR1 is SGHTA and CDR2 is FQGNSA. The CDR3 spans 18 residues. V gave up 5 bases and J gave up 7 bases; unmatched junction bases: 20. CDR3 in DNA: TGTGCCAGCAGCCAAGGGAGGGTTCCAAGCAACATCAGGAATGAGCAGTTCTTC. Its protein is CASSQGRVPSNIRNEQFF.

This rearrangement joins TRBV9 to TRBJ2-7; 7 nucleotides agree with TRBD2. J gave up 5 bases and V 0 bases, and 2 bases lay outside the gene matches. Germline CDR1 is SGDLS and CDR2 is YYNGEE. The CDR3 loop spans 13 amino acids. CDR3 sequence reads: CASSVGRGDEQYF. Here the CDR3 DNA reads TGTGCCAGCAGCGTAGGCCGGGGGGACGAGCAGTACTTC.

The gene calls are TRBV9 and TRBJ2-5; D may be TRBD2 (6 bases). V shed 0 bases and J shed 5 bases, with 11 bases lying between them. The length of the CDR3 is 14 residues. Germline CDR1 and CDR2: SGDLS and YYNGEE. CDR3 bases: TGTGCCAGCAGCGTAGAGGGGAGGAGGGAGACCCAGTACTTC. Its protein product is CASSVEGRRETQYF.

The chain recombines TRBV27 with TRBJ2-7; D is perhaps TRBD1 (7 bases). The CDR3 is 15 residues long. Trimming cost V 6 bases and J 3 bases, with 18 bases left between them. The germline gives CDR1 MNHEY, CDR2 SMNVEV (reference sequence). The CDR3 spells CASSRGAGLNYEQYF. DNA of the CDR3: TGTGCCAGCAGCAGGGGGGCAGGGCTGAACTACGAGCAGTACTTC.

This sequence joins TRBV7-2 and TRBJ2-7; 8 bases match TRBD1. V lost 2 bases to trimming and J lost 2 bases; unmatched junction nucleotides: 11. Germline-derived CDR1 and CDR2 are SGHTA and FQGNSA. The CDR3 length is 17 residues. The CDR3 sequence is CASSLHRARDRPYEQYF. The CDR3 coding sequence is TGTGCCAGCAGCTTACACAGGGCACGGGACAGGCCCTACGAGCAGTACTTC.

The chain uses TRBV7-2 and TRBJ1-4, with D tentatively TRBD1 (6 bases). The germline V gene has CDR1 SGHTA and CDR2 FQGNSA. The CDR3 runs to 13 residues. The V end was cut by 3 bases, the J end by 8 bases, with 10 bases between. The CDR3 nucleotides are TGTGCCAGCAGCTTTAGACAGGCCGAAAAACTGTTTTTT. Encoded protein: CASSFRQAEKLFF. Variable domain in full (rest from reference TRBV7-2 and TRBJ1-4): GAGVSQSPSNKVTEKGKDVELRCDPISGHTALYWYRQSLGQGLEFLIYFQGNSAPDKSGLPSDRFSAERTGGSVSTLTIQRTQQEDSAVYLCASSFRQAEKLFFGSGTQLSVL.

The chain has TRBV10-3 and TRBJ2-2; D may match TRBD1 or TRBD2 (5 bases each). The CDR3 runs 14 residues. Germline CDR1 and CDR2: ENHRY and SYGVKD. V lost 7 bases, J lost 4 bases, and 13 bases lay in between. CDR3 sequence: CAITRGDFTGELFF. In DNA form, the CDR3 reads TGTGCCATCACGAGGGGCGACTTCACCGGGGAGCTGTTTTTT.

The J gene is TRBJ2-7, the V gene TRBV2; no firm D call. CDR1 and CDR2 from the germline V gene are SNHLY and FYNNEI. The CDR3 is 12 residues long. The V end lost 9 bases, the J end lost 6 bases, and 15 bases lay between the germline ends. CDR3 nucleotide sequence: TGTGCCAGTAGTTGGTCTCCCGGCGAGCAGTACTTC. Translation: CASSWSPGEQYF.

This clone was detected a few times. The chain joins TRBV28 to TRBJ2-6; D is ambiguous. The V gene lost 5 bases and the J gene lost 2 bases, with 4 bases spanning the gap. The germline gives CDR1 MDHEN, CDR2 SYDVKM. The CDR3 sequence is 13 residues long. This chain's CDR3 is CASSRTGANVLTF. The CDR3 nucleotides are TGTGCCAGCAGTAGGACTGGGGCCAACGTCCTGACTTTC.

The chain employs TRBV4-1 and TRBJ1-5, with D maybe TRBD1 (6 bases). The CDR3 is 18 amino acids. Trimming took 0 bases from V and 3 from J, leaving 18 bases between them. CDR1 is MGHRA, CDR2 YSYEKL, per germline. The CDR3 nucleotides are TGCGCCAGCAGCCAAGATGGCAGGGGACTATTCTCCAATCAGCCCCAGCATTTT. It encodes CASSQDGRGLFSNQPQHF.

This clone was seen a handful of times. The V call is TRBV6-6, the J call TRBJ2-3, with 9 bases fitting TRBD2. The V and J ends lost 7 bases and 4 bases, in that order; junction bases with no gene match: 3. Per germline, CDR1 MNHNY and CDR2 SVGAGI (reference sequence). The CDR3 length is 13 residues. The CDR3 nucleotides are TGTGCCAGCAAACTAGCGGGTTCAGATACGCAGTATTTT. Translation: CASKLAGSDTQYF.